The sequence of this T cell receptor (beta chain) was determined in a study of blood T cell repertoires in COVID-19. Study context: The cDNA or gDNA used as material had been derived from T cells, B-cell-depleted T cells, or PBMCs.

Sequencing was performed with immunoSEQ multiplex PCR; in TCRdb, only in-frame clones are kept and a portion is missing. The table shows 150,000 to 200,000 clones, with roughly nine tenths occurring only once. Between the trimmed V and J ends, which lost 9 bases and 4 bases, there was a span of 13 bases. Germline-derived CDR1 and CDR2 are MDHEN and SYDVKM. This CDR3 has 12 amino acids. This chain joins TRBV28 and TRBJ2-7; D might be TRBD2 (5 bases). Input material: peripheral blood. This TCR derives from a man younger than 30 who had recovered from COVID-19. CDR3 nucleotides: TGTGCCAGTAACCCGGGAACGTACGAGCAGTACTTC. It codes for CASNPGTYEQYF.